This T cell receptor (beta chain) was captured by sequencing in a study of blood T cell repertoires in COVID-19. Study overall: Collection of acute and convalescent COVID-19 samples took place in the United States, Italy and Spain. The cDNA or gDNA used as material had been derived from T cells, B-cell-depleted T cells, or PBMCs.

Germline lookup yields CDR1 SGHRS and CDR2 YFSETQ. The length of the CDR3 is 16 residues. V dropped 0 bases and J dropped 5; count of bases not matched to a gene: 8. Authors' methods: Reference gene primer amplification in the assay estimated nucleated cell counts. Using immunoSEQ multiplex PCR, the repertoire was profiled, and TCRdb retains in-frame clones only, with some absent. That table is the source of V, J and clone size, and D and trimming were worked out from the DNA. The sample consists of just over 70,000 clones, over 65% of them appearing once. This TCR came from a woman in her 70s with acute or convalescent COVID-19. The sample taken for sequencing was peripheral blood. The rearrangement uses TRBV5-1 and TRBJ2-1; 7 bases align to TRBD2. CDR3 loop: CASSLAVRGSNNEQFF. The CDR3, as DNA: TGCGCCAGCAGCTTGGCCGTGCGGGGGAGCAACAATGAGCAGTTCTTC.